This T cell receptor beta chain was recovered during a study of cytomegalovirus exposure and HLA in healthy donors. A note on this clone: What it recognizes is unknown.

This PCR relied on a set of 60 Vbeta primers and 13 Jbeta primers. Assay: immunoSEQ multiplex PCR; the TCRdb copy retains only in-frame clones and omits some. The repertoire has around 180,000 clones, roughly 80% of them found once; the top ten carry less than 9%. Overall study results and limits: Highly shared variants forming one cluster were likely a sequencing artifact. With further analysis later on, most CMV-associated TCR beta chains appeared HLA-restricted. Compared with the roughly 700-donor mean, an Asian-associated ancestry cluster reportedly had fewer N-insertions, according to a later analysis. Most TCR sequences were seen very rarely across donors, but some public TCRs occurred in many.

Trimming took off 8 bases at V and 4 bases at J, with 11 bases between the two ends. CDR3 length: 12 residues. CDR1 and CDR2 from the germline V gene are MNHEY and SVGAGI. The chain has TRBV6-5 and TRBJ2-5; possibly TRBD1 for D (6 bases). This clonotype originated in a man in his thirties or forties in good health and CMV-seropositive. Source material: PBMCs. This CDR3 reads CASGVGGETQYF. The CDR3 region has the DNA TGTGCCAGCGGGGTAGGGGGAGAGACCCAGTACTTC.